Included here is one TCR beta chain sequence, with context. The data belong to a study of blood T cell repertoires in COVID-19. For the study at large: Spain, Italy and the United States supplied samples that represented acute and convalescent COVID-19. Sample material is recorded as cDNA or gDNA derived from T cells, B-cell-depleted T cells, or PBMCs.

Authors' processing steps: Amplifying reference gene primers gave estimates of nucleated cell counts. The data were produced by immunoSEQ multiplex PCR, yet TCRdb's version contains in-frame clones alone and is incomplete. V and J calls and clone size come straight from that table; D and trimming were deduced from the DNA. The repertoire holds 100,000 to 150,000 clones, with around four fifths as singletons. In germline, CDR1 is KGHSH, CDR2 LQKENI. The CDR3 has 13 amino acids. V lost 2 bases and J 13 bases, leaving 12 bases between the germline ends. The sequence was collected from a human donor in a cohort sampled during active COVID-19. The chain has TRBV18 and TRBJ1-6; no clear D gene. Sequenced: peripheral blood. This CDR3 is CASSPDNRGPLHF. The CDR3 nucleotides read TGTGCCAGCTCACCAGACAACCGAGGGCCCCTCCACTTT.